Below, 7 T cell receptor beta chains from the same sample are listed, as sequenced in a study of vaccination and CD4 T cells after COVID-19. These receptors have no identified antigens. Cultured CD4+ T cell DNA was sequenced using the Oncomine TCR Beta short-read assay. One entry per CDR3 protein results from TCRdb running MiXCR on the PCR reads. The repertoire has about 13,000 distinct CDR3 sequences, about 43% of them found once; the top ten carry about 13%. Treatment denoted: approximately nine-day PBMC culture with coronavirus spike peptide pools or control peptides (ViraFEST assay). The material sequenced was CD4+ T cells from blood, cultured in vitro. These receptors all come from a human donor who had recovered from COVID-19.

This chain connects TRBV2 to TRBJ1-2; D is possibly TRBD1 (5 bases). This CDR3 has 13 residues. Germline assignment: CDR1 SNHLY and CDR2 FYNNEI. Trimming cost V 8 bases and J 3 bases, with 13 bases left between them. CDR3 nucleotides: TGTGCCAGCGGGGGGGGACGCGACTATGGCTACACCTTC. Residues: CASGGGRDYGYTF. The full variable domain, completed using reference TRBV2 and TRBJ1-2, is EPEVTQTPSHQVTQMGQEVILRCVPISNHLYFYWYRQILGQKVEFLVSFYNNEISEKSEIFDDQFSVERPDGSNFTLKIRSTKLEDSAMYFCASGGGRDYGYTFGSGTRLTVV.

CDR3 amino acids: CSAYDSKISYEQYF. The CDR3 region has the DNA TGCAGTGCTTACGACAGTAAAATCTCCTACGAGCAGTACTTC. The chain couples TRBV20-1 to TRBJ2-7, with D possibly matching TRBD1 (5 bases). V was cut by 5 bases and J by 0 bases, with 14 bases left in between. Germline CDR1 is DFQATT and CDR2 is SNEGSKA (reference sequence). This CDR3 has 14 residues.

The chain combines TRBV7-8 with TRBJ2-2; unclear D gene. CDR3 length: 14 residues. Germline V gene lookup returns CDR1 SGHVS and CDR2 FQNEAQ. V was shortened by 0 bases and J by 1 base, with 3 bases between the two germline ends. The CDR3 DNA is TGTGCCAGCAGCTTAGCGGGGAACACCGGGGAGCTGTTTTTT. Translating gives CASSLAGNTGELFF.

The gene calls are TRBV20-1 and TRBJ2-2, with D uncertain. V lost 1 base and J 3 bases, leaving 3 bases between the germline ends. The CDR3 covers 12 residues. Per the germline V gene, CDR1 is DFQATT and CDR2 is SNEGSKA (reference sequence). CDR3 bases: TGCAGTGCTAGAGCGGACACCGGGGAGCTGTTTTTT. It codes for CSARADTGELFF.

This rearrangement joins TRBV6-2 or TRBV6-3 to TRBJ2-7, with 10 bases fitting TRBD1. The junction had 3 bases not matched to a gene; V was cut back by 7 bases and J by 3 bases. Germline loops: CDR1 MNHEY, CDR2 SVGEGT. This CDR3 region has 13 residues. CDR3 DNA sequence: TGTGCCAGCACCCGGACAGGGGGCTACGAGCAGTACTTC. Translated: CASTRTGGYEQYF.

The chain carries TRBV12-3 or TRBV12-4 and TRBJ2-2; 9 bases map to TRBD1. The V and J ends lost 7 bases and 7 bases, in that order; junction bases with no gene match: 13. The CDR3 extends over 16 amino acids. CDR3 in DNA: TGTGCCAGCAACCATCCCGGGACAGGGTTTGACGGGGAGCTGTTTTTT. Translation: CASNHPGTGFDGELFF.

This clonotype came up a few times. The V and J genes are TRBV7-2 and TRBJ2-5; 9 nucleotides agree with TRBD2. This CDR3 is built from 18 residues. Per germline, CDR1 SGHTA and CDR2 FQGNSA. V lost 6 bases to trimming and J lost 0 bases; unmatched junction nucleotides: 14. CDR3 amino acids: CASSHIPTSGKYQETQYF. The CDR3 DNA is TGTGCCAGCAGTCACATCCCGACTAGCGGAAAGTACCAAGAGACCCAGTACTTC.